Listed below are T cell receptor beta chains from one sample, sequenced in a study of cytomegalovirus exposure and HLA in healthy donors. Assay used: immunoSEQ multiplex PCR; TCRdb lists only in-frame clones, some missing. The sample yields fewer than 150,000 clones, around four fifths seen once. The source material was PBMCs. Receptor source: a woman in her thirties or forties in good health and CMV-seronegative. The CDR3 runs from the conserved cysteine through the conserved F or W. A D gene is named only where the DNA matches it firmly. Clone size is given for some rows only: seen once, a few or many times, or a class if the clone is expanded.

CDR3nt: TGTGCTAGTGGGAACAGGGGTGGAAACACCGGGGAGCTGTTTTTT; CDR3aa: CASGNRGGNTGELFF; v_gene: TRBV12-5; j_gene: TRBJ2-2; abundance: .; d_gene: TRBD1
CDR3nt: TGTGCCAGCAGCCCCTGGGGCCTCAAGCAGTTCTTC; CDR3aa: CASSPWGLKQFF; v_gene: TRBV27; j_gene: TRBJ2-1; abundance: .; d_gene: .
CDR3nt: TGTGCCAGCAGCTTAGAGAACGGGTATGGCTACACCTTC; CDR3aa: CASSLENGYGYTF; v_gene: TRBV7-6; j_gene: TRBJ1-2; abundance: once; d_gene: .
CDR3nt: TGTGCCAGCAGTGTAGAAGAGACCCAGTACTTC; CDR3aa: CASSVEETQYF; v_gene: TRBV25-1; j_gene: TRBJ2-5; abundance: .; d_gene: .
CDR3nt: TGTGCCAGCATTGCGGGAGCAGGTGAACACCGGGGAGCTGTTTTT; CDR3aa: CASIAGAGEHRGAVF; v_gene: TRBV7-3; j_gene: TRBJ2-2; abundance: once; d_gene: TRBD2
CDR3nt: TGCGCCAGCAGCCAGACAGACAGGGGTCACACTGAAGCTTTCTTT; CDR3aa: CASSQTDRGHTEAFF; v_gene: TRBV4-1; j_gene: TRBJ1-1; abundance: .; d_gene: TRBD1
CDR3nt: TGTGCCAGCAGTGTGGGCGAATACAATGAGCAGTTCTTC; CDR3aa: CASSVGEYNEQFF; v_gene: TRBV6-4; j_gene: TRBJ2-1; abundance: .; d_gene: .
CDR3nt: TGTGCCAGGAAGTACAGGGAGGGAGGCGAAAAACTGTTTTTT; CDR3aa: CARKYREGGEKLFF; v_gene: TRBV6-7; j_gene: TRBJ1-4; abundance: .; d_gene: .
CDR3nt: TGTGCCAGCAGTATGGGACAGCTTAATGAAAAACTGTTTTTT; CDR3aa: CASSMGQLNEKLFF; v_gene: TRBV6-5; j_gene: TRBJ1-4; abundance: once; d_gene: TRBD1
CDR3nt: TGTGCCAGCAGCGTAGCCGGGACTACGACAGATACGCAGTATTTT; CDR3aa: CASSVAGTTTDTQYF; v_gene: TRBV9; j_gene: TRBJ2-3; abundance: .; d_gene: TRBD2
CDR3nt: TGTGCCAGCAGCGCTGAACAGGGGGCCCGGATCTACAATGAGCAGTTCTTC; CDR3aa: CASSAEQGARIYNEQFF; v_gene: TRBV9; j_gene: TRBJ2-1; abundance: .; d_gene: TRBD1
CDR3nt: TGCGCCAGCAGCTTGGAAGTACAGGTGAACACTGAAGCTTTCTTT; CDR3aa: CASSLEVQVNTEAFF; v_gene: TRBV5-1; j_gene: TRBJ1-1; abundance: .; d_gene: .
CDR3nt: TGCGCCAGCAGCTTGGGGACTAGCGGGACTAGCACAGATACGCAGTATTTT; CDR3aa: CASSLGTSGTSTDTQYF; v_gene: TRBV4-3; j_gene: TRBJ2-3; abundance: .; d_gene: TRBD2
CDR3nt: TGTGCCAGCAGCCAAGACCACGGACAGGGAGTTAATTCACCCCTCCACTTT; CDR3aa: CASSQDHGQGVNSPLHF; v_gene: TRBV14; j_gene: TRBJ1-6; abundance: few; d_gene: TRBD1
CDR3nt: TGTGCCAGTAGCCAGGGTGTCGGAGAAAAACTGTTTTTT; CDR3aa: CASSQGVGEKLFF; v_gene: TRBV19; j_gene: TRBJ1-4; abundance: .; d_gene: .
CDR3nt: TGTGCCAGCGGGACTCAAGAGACCCAGTACTTC; CDR3aa: CASGTQETQYF; v_gene: TRBV5-4; j_gene: TRBJ2-5; abundance: once; d_gene: .
CDR3nt: TGCGCCAGCAGCTTACTTGCAGGGGTAACCGGGGAGCTGTTTTTT; CDR3aa: CASSLLAGVTGELFF; v_gene: TRBV5-1; j_gene: TRBJ2-2; abundance: once; d_gene: .